This entry describes one T cell receptor beta chain. Its antigen remains unidentified. As to time point: week 47, end of study. Each dose delivered 300 ug of mutant IDH1 20-mer peptide subcutaneously with imiquimod. The sample originates from a study of a mutant IDH1 vaccine in newly diagnosed glioma. Turning to the study itself: Vaccination began 4-6 weeks post radiotherapy alone, or with temozolomide cycles. At week 47 came visit V13, while visit V12 had come at week 35. Prior therapy was radiotherapy, temozolomide, or both; most received both.

Assay: immunoSEQ multiplex PCR; the TCRdb copy retains only in-frame clones and omits some. The profile shows more than 50,000 clones, 65% of them singletons. Trimming took off 5 bases at V and 4 bases at J, with 18 bases between the two ends. Germline loops: CDR1 SGHAT, CDR2 FQNNGV. This CDR3 is 15 amino acids long. V is TRBV11-2 and J is TRBJ2-7; maybe TRBD1 (6 bases). The sequence was collected from a man in his forties with glioma. Some clones in this sample may be carry-over from other donors' samples. The input for sequencing was peripheral blood mononuclear cells (PBMCs), taken from a glioma patient whose treatment included an IDH1 peptide vaccine. CDR3 in amino acids: CASSIQGVGRYEQYF. CDR3 sequence (DNA): TGTGCCAGCAGCATACAGGGAGTGGGGCGGTACGAGCAGTACTTC.